Sequencing of this T cell receptor beta chain was carried out in a study of Ad26.COV2.S vaccination and SARS-CoV-2 variants. The overall study: The vaccine Ad26.COV2.S was put into the muscle once, or twice with 56 days between.

Stated treatment: around 19 received Ad26.COV2.S at low or high dose, single or two shots; several received placebo; per-sample allocation not given. Day 63 after the first injection of vaccine or placebo was the sampling time. Participants' vaccine, an Ad26 vector, delivered Wuhan-strain SARS-CoV-2 spike. Profiling relied on immunoSEQ multiplex PCR, and the TCRdb table lists in-frame clones only, not all of them. The data show around 340,000 clones, 75% to 90% seen once. Germline CDR1 and CDR2: MNHEY and SVGAGI. Trimming cost V 5 bases and J 0 bases; bases outside gene matches: 3. This CDR3 comprises 15 residues.

The chain combines TRBV6-5 with TRBJ2-3, with 9 nucleotides matching TRBD1. The source material was peripheral blood, sampled in a trial of Ad26.COV2.S vaccine versus placebo. The clonotype originates from a person between 18 and 59 years old who received the Ad26.COV2.S COVID-19 vaccine or a placebo. CDR3 in DNA: TGTGCCAGCAGTCTGACAGGGGGGAGCACAGATACGCAGTATTTT. Protein product: CASSLTGGSTDTQYF.